These 23 T cell receptor beta chains were all obtained from the same sample, sequenced in a study of shared clonotypes between healthy human individuals. Profiled with immunoSEQ multiplex PCR; TCRdb holds only in-frame clones, not every one. Among roughly 1 million clones, 70% to 80% were seen once, and the ten largest hold 0.52%. The sample was memory CD4+ T cells from PBMCs. Subset given: CD45RA-negative fraction. These receptors came from a man between 18 and 29 years old in good health. Some clones in this sample may be carry-over from other donors' samples.

CDR3 in DNA: TGTGCCAGCAGTGAATATACGGGGTCTGGAAACACCATATATTTT. Protein product: CASSEYTGSGNTIYF. V is TRBV25-1 and J is TRBJ1-3; D not resolved. The germline V gene encodes CDR1 MGHDK and CDR2 SYGVNS. The CDR3 totals 15 residues. The V end lost 0 bases, the J end lost 1 base, and 7 bases lay between the germline ends.

The chain has TRBV7-9 and TRBJ1-1; no clear D gene. The germline gives CDR1 SEHNR, CDR2 FQNEAQ (reference sequence). The CDR3 runs 14 residues. The V end was cut by 5 bases, the J end by 1 base, with 11 bases between. The CDR3 DNA follows: TGTGCCAGCAGCCGGACGGTTTGGAACACTGAAGCTTTCTTT. Residues: CASSRTVWNTEAFF.

This clone was recorded only once. The rearrangement links TRBV5-4 to TRBJ1-4; D may be TRBD1 (5 bases). V lost 4 bases to trimming and J lost 5 bases, with 18 bases between them. CDR1 is SGHNT and CDR2 is YYREEE in the germline V gene (reference sequence). This CDR3 has 16 amino acids. The CDR3 nucleotides read TGTGCCAGCAGCATGGCAGGGAGTCGGGGCAATGAAAAACTGTTTTTT. Its protein product is CASSMAGSRGNEKLFF.

This clone was counted a single time. The chain links TRBV4-3 to TRBJ1-2; D is possibly TRBD1 (6 bases). Trimming removed 0 bases at V and 2 bases at J, with 22 bases between. The germline gives CDR1 LGHNA, CDR2 YSLEER. The CDR3 totals 19 residues. The CDR3 coding sequence is TGCGCCAGCAGCCAAGAAGGGTGGGGGCCAGACGTAGCGAACTATGGCTACACCTTC. It codes for CASSQEGWGPDVANYGYTF.

This chain joins TRBV10-3 and TRBJ1-1; D is undetermined. This CDR3 is built from 14 residues. Trimming removed 2 bases at V and 1 base at J, with 8 bases between. Germline V gene data show CDR1 as ENHRY and CDR2 as SYGVKD. The CDR3 coding sequence is TGTGCCATCAGTGAGGACACAAGGAACACTGAAGCTTTCTTT. This gives the protein CAISEDTRNTEAFF.

The V and J genes are TRBV27 and TRBJ2-1; 10 nucleotides line up with TRBD2. The CDR3 covers 15 residues. Trimming cost V 4 bases and J 4 bases; bases outside gene matches: 4. Germline CDR1 is MNHEY and CDR2 is SMNVEV (reference sequence). The CDR3 nucleotides are TGTGCCAGCAGTTCGGGACTAGCGACTTACAATGAGCAGTTCTTC. This gives the protein CASSSGLATYNEQFF.

The V and J genes are TRBV19 and TRBJ1-3; 11 positions match TRBD1. CDR3 length: 16 residues. V dropped 6 bases and J dropped 7; count of bases not matched to a gene: 11. Germline V CDR1 and CDR2: LNHDA, SQIVND (reference sequence). In DNA, the CDR3 is TGTGCCAGTAGCCGATCCCAAGGGGACAGGGGGAACACCATATATTTT. Protein: CASSRSQGDRGNTIYF.

This chain links TRBV18 with TRBJ2-3; D could derive from TRBD1 or TRBD2 (5 bases each). This CDR3 has 15 residues. Germline V CDR1 and CDR2: KGHSH, LQKENI. V lost 3 bases, J lost 2 bases, and 12 bases lay in between. The CDR3 is CASSPTSGLTDTQYF. CDR3 sequence (DNA): TGTGCCAGCTCACCTACATCGGGGCTCACAGATACGCAGTATTTT.

The chain is built from TRBV7-2 and TRBJ2-3, with D tentatively TRBD1 (5 bases). CDR1 and CDR2 from the germline V gene are SGHTA and FQGNSA. The CDR3 totals 16 residues. V was cut by 6 bases and J by 5 bases, with 21 bases left in between. The CDR3, as DNA: TGTGCCAGCAGGCTGATCGGGCAAGGGGCGAGAGATACGCAGTATTTT. Encoded protein: CASRLIGQGARDTQYF.

This chain joins TRBV7-6 and TRBJ2-5; 8 bases fit TRBD2. The CDR3 contains 15 residues. The J segment lost 7 bases and the V segment lost 5 bases, leaving 12 bases of the junction unmatched. CDR1 is SGHVS and CDR2 is FNYEAQ in the germline V gene. The chain's CDR3 is CASSPERGSLGTQYF. DNA of the CDR3: TGTGCCAGCAGCCCCGAGCGGGGGTCATTAGGGACCCAGTACTTC.

This chain links TRBV30 with TRBJ2-2, with a tentative D call TRBD2 (8 bases). Germline V gene lookup returns CDR1 GTSNPN and CDR2 SVGIG (reference sequence). V dropped 0 bases and J dropped 7 bases, with 21 bases sitting between them. This CDR3 has 17 amino acids. CDR3 coding DNA: TGTGCCTGGAGTGTAATGACAAGCGGGAGACAGGGCGGGGAGCTGTTTTTT. Encoded protein: CAWSVMTSGRQGGELFF. The complete variable domain, with remaining parts taken from reference TRBV30 and TRBJ2-2, reads SQTIHQWPATLVQPVGSPLSLECTVEGTSNPNLYWYRQAAGRGLQLLFYSVGIGQISSEVPQNLSASRPQDRQFILSSKKLLLSDSGFYLCAWSVMTSGRQGGELFFGEGSRLTVL.

This clone is a singleton in its sample. The J gene is TRBJ2-1, the V gene TRBV5-4, with TRBD2 identical over 13 bases. The CDR3 totals 16 residues. CDR1 is SGHNT, CDR2 YYREEE, per germline (reference sequence). After removal of 4 bases from V and 8 bases from J, the junction contained 9 bases not matched to a gene. The DNA of the CDR3 is TGTGCCAGCAGCCCTGGGACTAGCGGGGAGGGCGATGAGCAGTTCTTC. Translating gives CASSPGTSGEGDEQFF.

The V gene is TRBV9, the J gene TRBJ1-1; D is perhaps TRBD1 (6 bases). V was trimmed by 3 bases and J by 9 bases, leaving 12 bases between them. Germline V gives CDR1 SGDLS, CDR2 YYNGEE. The CDR3 is made up of 12 amino acids. CDR3 in DNA: TGTGCCAGCAGCGCAGTGGGGGCAAAAGCTTTCTTT. As protein: CASSAVGAKAFF.

This clone was seen a single time. The CDR3 spells CASETSGAYEQYF. The CDR3 DNA reads as TGTGCCAGCGAGACTAGCGGTGCCTACGAGCAGTACTTC. The V gene is TRBV6-1, the J gene TRBJ2-7; 9 nucleotides line up with TRBD2. Germline loops: CDR1 MNHNS, CDR2 SASEGT. V gave up 8 bases and J gave up 2 bases; unmatched junction bases: 4. The CDR3 consists of 13 residues.

This clone is a singleton in its sample. V and J are TRBV5-1 and TRBJ2-1, with D hard to call. The CDR3 sequence is 13 residues long. Germline V CDR1 and CDR2: SGHRS, YFSETQ. V lost 0 bases to trimming and J lost 5 bases, with 6 bases between them. This CDR3 reads CASSLDNNNEQFF. The DNA of the CDR3 is TGCGCCAGCAGCTTGGATAACAACAATGAGCAGTTCTTC.

V is TRBV29-1 and J is TRBJ2-3; no firm D call. Germline CDR1 and CDR2: SQVTM and ANQGSEA. This CDR3 comprises 13 residues. Between the trimmed V and J ends, which lost 7 bases and 6 bases, there was a span of 17 bases. CDR3 in DNA: TGCAGCGCCGTGGAAGGGCGGTCGGATACGCAGTATTTT. Amino acid sequence: CSAVEGRSDTQYF.

This sequence joins TRBV7-8 and TRBJ2-3; TRBD2 is a possible D gene (6 bases). CDR3 length: 15 residues. Per the germline V gene, CDR1 is SGHVS and CDR2 is FQNEAQ. V was clipped by 6 bases and J by 6 bases, with 19 bases between them. Written as DNA, the CDR3 is TGTGCCAGCAGTCGGGACTTGACGCAAGTGGATACGCAGTATTTT. Protein sequence: CASSRDLTQVDTQYF.

Of note for this clone: Other DNA sequences in the same sample also yield this CDR3. This rearrangement joins TRBV9 to TRBJ1-2; D is undetermined. Trimming pared 0 bases from V and 0 bases from J, leaving 6 bases between. There are 14 residues in the CDR3. The germline V gene encodes CDR1 SGDLS and CDR2 YYNGEE. This CDR3 is CASSVGTANYGYTF. DNA for the CDR3: TGTGCCAGCAGCGTAGGGACCGCTAACTATGGCTACACCTTC.

This clone was seen only once. The chain employs TRBV2 and TRBJ2-7; 9 bases align to TRBD1. Germline V gene sequence: CDR1 SNHLY, CDR2 FYNNEI. The CDR3 loop spans 14 amino acids. The ends lost 7 bases at V and 6 bases at J; junction bases unmatched: 10. CDR3 sequence: CASNRGQGMTEQYF. For the CDR3, the DNA is TGTGCCAGCAACAGGGGACAGGGAATGACCGAGCAGTACTTC. Full variable domain (remainder filled in from reference TRBV2 and TRBJ2-7): EPEVTQTPSHQVTQMGQEVILRCVPISNHLYFYWYRQILGQKVEFLVSFYNNEISEKSEIFDDQFSVERPDGSNFTLKIRSTKLEDSAMYFCASNRGQGMTEQYFGPGTRLTVT.

The V and J genes are TRBV5-1 and TRBJ1-1, with D possibly being TRBD1 (6 bases). The CDR3 spans 12 residues. Trimming pared 2 bases from V and 7 bases from J, leaving 9 bases between. The germline V gene encodes CDR1 SGHRS and CDR2 YFSETQ. The CDR3 DNA sequence: TGCGCCAGCAGCTTCAGGGGCGGTGAAGCTTTCTTT. Amino acid sequence: CASSFRGGEAFF.

The chain is built from TRBV14 and TRBJ2-3; 12 bases map to TRBD2. The V gene end was trimmed by 4 bases and the J gene end by 5 bases; junction bases not matched to a gene: 10. Germline V gene sequence: CDR1 SGHDN, CDR2 FVKESK. This CDR3 spans 17 amino acids. CDR3 bases: TGTGCCAGCAGCCCGTTCCGGACTAGCGGGGTGGGAGATACGCAGTATTTT. Translation: CASSPFRTSGVGDTQYF.

J is TRBJ1-3 and V is TRBV9; 8 bases are a match to TRBD1. The germline V gene encodes CDR1 SGDLS and CDR2 YYNGEE. V was clipped by 2 bases and J by 1 base; unmatched bases: 5. CDR3 size: 16 residues. CDR3 DNA: TGTGCCAGCAGCGTCGGACAGGGCCGTTCTGGAAACACCATATATTTT. Translating it yields CASSVGQGRSGNTIYF.

This clone occurred once. The rearrangement uses TRBV19 and TRBJ1-5; D gene ambiguous. Germline V gives CDR1 LNHDA, CDR2 SQIVND (reference sequence). The CDR3 is 15 amino acids. V lost 1 base and J lost 4, with 11 bases in between. CDR3 in DNA: TGTGCCAGTAGTATAGTCAGGCCCGGGAATCAGCCCCAGCATTTT. This sequence encodes CASSIVRPGNQPQHF.